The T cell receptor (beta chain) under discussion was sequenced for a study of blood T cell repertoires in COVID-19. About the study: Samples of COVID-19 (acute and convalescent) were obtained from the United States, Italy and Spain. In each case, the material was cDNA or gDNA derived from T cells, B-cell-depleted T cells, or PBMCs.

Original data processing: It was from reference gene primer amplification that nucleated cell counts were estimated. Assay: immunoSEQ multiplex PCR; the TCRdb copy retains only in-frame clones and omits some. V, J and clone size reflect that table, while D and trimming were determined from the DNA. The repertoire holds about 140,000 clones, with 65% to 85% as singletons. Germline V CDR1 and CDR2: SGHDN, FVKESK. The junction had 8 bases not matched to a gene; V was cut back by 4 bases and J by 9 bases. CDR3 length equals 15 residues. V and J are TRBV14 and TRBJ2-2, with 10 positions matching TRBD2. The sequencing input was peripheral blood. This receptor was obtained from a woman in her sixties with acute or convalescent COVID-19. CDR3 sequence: CASSRVLAGARELFF. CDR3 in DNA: TGTGCCAGCAGCCGCGTCCTAGCGGGAGCCAGGGAGCTGTTTTTT.